The clone carrying this T cell receptor (beta chain) was counted a single time. The data were obtained in a study of T-cell memory formation after mild COVID-19. Researchers used 5'RACE with constant-segment primers to make TCR alpha and TCR beta cDNA libraries that carry sample barcodes and UMIs. MiXCR was run by TCRdb on the 5' RACE reads, yielding one entry per CDR3 protein. The sample records over 450,000 distinct CDR3 sequences, around 20% being singletons. Germline lookup yields CDR1 SEHNR and CDR2 FQNEAQ (reference sequence). The V gene end was trimmed by 1 base and the J gene end by 2 bases; junction bases not matched to a gene: 4. CDR3 length equals 16 residues.

This TCR was sampled from an adult woman who had mild COVID-19 (a few samples of this study predate the infection). Cell type and time point are not known. The V gene is TRBV7-9, the J gene TRBJ1-2, with 10 bases lining up with TRBD1. Specimen: PBMCs or a T cell subset sorted from them (not recorded which). The CDR3 bases are TGTGCCAGCAGCTTAGAGGGGACAGGGGCCAACTATGGCTACACCTTC. Amino acids: CASSLEGTGANYGYTF.